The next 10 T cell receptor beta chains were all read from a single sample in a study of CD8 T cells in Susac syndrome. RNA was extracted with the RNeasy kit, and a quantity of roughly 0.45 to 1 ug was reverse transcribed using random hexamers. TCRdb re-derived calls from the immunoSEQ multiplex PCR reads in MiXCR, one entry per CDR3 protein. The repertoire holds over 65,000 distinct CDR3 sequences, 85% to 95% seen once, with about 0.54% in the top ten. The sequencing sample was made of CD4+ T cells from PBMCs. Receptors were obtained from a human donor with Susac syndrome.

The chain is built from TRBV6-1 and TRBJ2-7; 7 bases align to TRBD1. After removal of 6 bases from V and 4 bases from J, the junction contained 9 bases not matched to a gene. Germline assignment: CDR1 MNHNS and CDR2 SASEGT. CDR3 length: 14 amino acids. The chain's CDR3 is CASSETGLWYEQYF. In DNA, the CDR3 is TGTGCCAGCAGCGAGACAGGGCTATGGTACGAGCAGTACTTC.

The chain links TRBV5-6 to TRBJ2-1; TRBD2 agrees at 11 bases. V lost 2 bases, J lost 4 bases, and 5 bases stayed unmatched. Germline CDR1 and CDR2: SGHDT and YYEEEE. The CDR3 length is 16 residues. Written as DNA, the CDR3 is TGTGCCAGCAGCTTTACTAGCGGGAGCAGGTACAATGAGCAGTTCTTC. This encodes CASSFTSGSRYNEQFF.

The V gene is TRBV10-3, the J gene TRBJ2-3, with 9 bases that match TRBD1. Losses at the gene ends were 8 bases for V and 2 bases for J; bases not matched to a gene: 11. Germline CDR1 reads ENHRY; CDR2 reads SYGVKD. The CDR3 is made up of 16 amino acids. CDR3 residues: CAIRDPGQGITDTQYF. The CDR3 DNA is TGTGCCATCCGGGACCCGGGACAGGGTATCACAGATACGCAGTATTTT.

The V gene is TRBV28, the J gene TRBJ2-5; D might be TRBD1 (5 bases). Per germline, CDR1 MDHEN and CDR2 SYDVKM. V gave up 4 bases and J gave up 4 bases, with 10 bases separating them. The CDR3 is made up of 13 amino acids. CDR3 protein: CASSSQVPETQYF. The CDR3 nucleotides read TGTGCCAGCAGTTCACAGGTCCCAGAGACCCAGTACTTC.

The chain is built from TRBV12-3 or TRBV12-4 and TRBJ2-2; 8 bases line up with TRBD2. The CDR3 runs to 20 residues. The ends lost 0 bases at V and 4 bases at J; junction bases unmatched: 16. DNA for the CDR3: TGTGCCAGCAGTTTAGCCGCGCTGTCTACGGGAGGGCTGTTCACCGGGGAGCTGTTTTTT. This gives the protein CASSLAALSTGGLFTGELFF.

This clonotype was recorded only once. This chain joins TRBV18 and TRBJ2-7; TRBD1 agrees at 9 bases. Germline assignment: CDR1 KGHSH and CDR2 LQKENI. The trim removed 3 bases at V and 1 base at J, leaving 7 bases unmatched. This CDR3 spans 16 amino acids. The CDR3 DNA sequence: TGTGCCAGCTCACCCGACAGGGGGGGCGCGTCCTACGAGCAGTACTTC. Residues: CASSPDRGGASYEQYF.

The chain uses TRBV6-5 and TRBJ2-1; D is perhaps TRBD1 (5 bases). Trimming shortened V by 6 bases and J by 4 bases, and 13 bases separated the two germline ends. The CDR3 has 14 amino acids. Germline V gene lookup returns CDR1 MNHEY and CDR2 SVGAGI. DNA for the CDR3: TGTGCCAGCAGAAGTCGACAGAGTTACAATGAGCAGTTCTTC. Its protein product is CASRSRQSYNEQFF.

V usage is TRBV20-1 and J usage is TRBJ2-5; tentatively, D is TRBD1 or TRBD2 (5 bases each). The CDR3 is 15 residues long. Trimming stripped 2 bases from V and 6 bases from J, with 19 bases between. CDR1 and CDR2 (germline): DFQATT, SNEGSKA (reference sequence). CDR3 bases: TGCAGTGCTAGACCCGGCAGTTGGGGGATGAAGACCCAGTACTTC. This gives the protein CSARPGSWGMKTQYF.

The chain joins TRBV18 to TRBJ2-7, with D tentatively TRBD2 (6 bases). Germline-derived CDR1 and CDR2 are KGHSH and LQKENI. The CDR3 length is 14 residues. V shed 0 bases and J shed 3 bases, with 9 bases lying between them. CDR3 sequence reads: CASSPPGTLYEQYF. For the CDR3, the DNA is TGTGCCAGCTCACCACCGGGGACTCTCTACGAGCAGTACTTC.

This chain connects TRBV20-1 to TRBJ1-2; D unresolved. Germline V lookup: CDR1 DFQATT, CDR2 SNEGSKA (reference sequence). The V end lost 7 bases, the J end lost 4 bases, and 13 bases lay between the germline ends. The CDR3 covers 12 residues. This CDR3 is CSVREGSYGYTF. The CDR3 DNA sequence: TGCAGTGTACGGGAGGGTTCCTATGGCTACACCTTC.